This record covers a single TCR beta chain. There are many counts of this clonotype. Its binding antigen is unknown. There are no base qualities to consult, and no much larger clone falls within one base. This sample is drawn from a study of T cells after yellow fever vaccination (dated by TCRdb to about 2019). In the study overall: Libraries from fractions with low cell numbers were prepared with the SMART-Seq v4 Ultra Low Input RNA kit. Bulk TCR alpha and beta repertoires were sequenced longitudinally to track T-cell clones before and after primary and booster YFV17D yellow fever vaccination. Two healthy male donors, one aged 18 to 30 and one aged 30 to 40 years, made up the cohort. Blood samples were taken at several timepoints before and after primary and secondary immunization, and bulk PBMC replicates and cell subsets were isolated.

CDR1 and CDR2, per the germline V gene (reference sequence), are DFQATT and SNEGSKA. V loses 3 bases, J loses 0 bases, and the germline ends lie 13 bases apart. Reading from cysteine to phenylalanine, the CDR3 counts 15 amino acids. The read is trimmed to its CDR3 DNA, 45 bases read in frame from base 1. According to the study, the label for this sample's treatment or condition signals: live attenuated yellow fever vaccine strain. A standard Ficoll-Paque protocol was used to isolate PBMCs from peripheral blood. Dynabeads CD4 and CD8 positive selection kits were used to isolate the CD4 and CD8 T-cell fractions. TriZol was used to extract RNA from bulk PBMCs, CD4 and CD8 fractions, and dextramer-positive and dextramer-negative fractions. The research as a whole found: FACS-sorted repertoires could contain abundant contaminating clonotypes from the bulk population, so computational filtering was required. After the booster, most clones that had expanded after primary vaccination were detected again (approximately 96% of CD4 and around 88% of CD8), suggesting broad maintenance of memory. Compared with the primary T-cell response, the secondary T-cell response was weaker but faster, peaking on day 5 rather than day 15. Because only a couple of donors were included in the study, the extent to which the findings can be generalized is limited. A small share of clonotypes occurred in both CD4 and CD8 compartments, likely arising from convergent recombination.

TCR cDNA was synthesized by 5'RACE template switching, which introduced a universal primer site and unique molecular identifiers. Priming for cDNA synthesis came from both the TCR alpha and TCR beta constant segments. Library amplification involved two PCR steps, and the second step added sample barcodes and sequencing adapters. Libraries were sequenced on Illumina HiSeq 2500 (2x100 bp) or NovaSeq (2x150 bp). The published analysis was carried out like this. MIGEC handled demultiplexing of reads and collapsing into UMI consensus sequences, while MiXCR performed V(D)J alignment. Using edgeR on replicate PBMC samples, clonotypes were called vaccine-responding if FDR was below 0.01 and the log2 fold change was above 5 up to day 15. Each bulk clonotype received a CD4 or CD8 identity based on whether the sequenced CD4 or CD8 repertoire contained that clonotype at higher abundance. TCRdb itself trimmed the public reads at Q25 with fastp, ran MiXCR and retained productive beta chains. Merged by CDR3 protein, the rows form single entries marked with the most common genes and DNA. TCRdb's processing, not the authors', yielded these V and J calls. The sample table holds 110,000 to 150,000 distinct CDR3 sequences, of which 5% to 7.5% were seen once. 0.55% to 0.7% of the sample comes from the top ten.

The sequencing used CD4+ T cells sorted from PBMCs, collected 10 days after the yellow fever booster vaccination. Recombination connected TRBV20-1 to TRBJ2-3, with the D segment identity uncertain. This clonotype originated in a young man who received the YFV17D yellow fever vaccine. The encoded CDR3 is CSASLLKLSTDTQYF. The DNA is TGCAGTGCTAGTTTGTTGAAACTAAGCACAGATACGCAGTATTTT.